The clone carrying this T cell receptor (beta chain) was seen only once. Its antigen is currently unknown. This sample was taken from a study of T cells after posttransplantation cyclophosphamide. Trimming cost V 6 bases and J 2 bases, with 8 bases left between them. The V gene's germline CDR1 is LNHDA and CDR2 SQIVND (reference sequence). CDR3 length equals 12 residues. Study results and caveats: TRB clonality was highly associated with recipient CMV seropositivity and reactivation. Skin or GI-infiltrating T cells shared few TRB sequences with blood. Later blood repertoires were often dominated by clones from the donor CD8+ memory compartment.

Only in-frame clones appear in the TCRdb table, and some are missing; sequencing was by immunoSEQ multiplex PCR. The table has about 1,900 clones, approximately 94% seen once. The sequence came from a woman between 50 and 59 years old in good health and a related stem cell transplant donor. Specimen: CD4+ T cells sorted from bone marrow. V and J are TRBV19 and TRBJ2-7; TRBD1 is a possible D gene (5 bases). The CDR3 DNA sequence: TGTGCCAGTAGGGGCAGGGCCTACGAGCAGTACTTC. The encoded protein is CASRGRAYEQYF.